This T cell receptor (beta chain) was observed in a study of shared clonotypes between healthy human individuals. Background on the study: Three plates each covered CD4 naive and memory; CD8 naive two, CD8 memory one.

TCRdb keeps only in-frame clones here, not all; method: immunoSEQ multiplex PCR. The sample lists roughly 2,500,000 clones, approximately 93% seen once, with 0.35% to 0.45% in the top ten. V shed 6 bases, J shed 6 bases, and the junction held 7 bases outside the gene matches. The length of the CDR3 is 14 residues. Germline assignment: CDR1 MNHNY and CDR2 SVGAGI (reference sequence). The receptor was isolated from a man between 18 and 29 years old in good health. Some clones in this sample may be carry-over from other donors' samples. The source material was naive CD4+ T cells from PBMCs. The subset here: CD45RA+ positively selected. V is TRBV6-6 and J is TRBJ1-5; TRBD1 agrees at 8 bases. In DNA, the CDR3 is TGTGCCAGCAGCTTACAGGGGGTGAGTCAGCCCCAGCATTTT. The encoded protein is CASSLQGVSQPQHF.